The present T cell receptor (beta chain) was sequenced within a study of CD8 T cells in Susac syndrome. General observations from the study: Individuals included in the TCR sequencing and HLA analysis were acknowledged by the study to be relatively few in number.

As to this clonotype: What it binds is unknown.

cDNA came from about 0.5 to 1 ug RNA primed by random hexamers. MiXCR, applied by TCRdb to the immunoSEQ multiplex PCR reads, yields one record per CDR3 protein. The table has around 200,000 distinct CDR3 sequences, 95% seen once. Patients with Susac syndrome met diagnostic criteria defined recently for definite or probable disease. Germline V gene lookup returns CDR1 SGHTA and CDR2 FQGNSA. Trimming shortened V by 3 bases and J by 5 bases, and 7 bases separated the two germline ends. This CDR3 contains 12 residues. What was sequenced was CD8+ T cells from PBMCs. The TCR comes from a human donor with Susac syndrome. V and J are TRBV7-2 and TRBJ2-5; D call uncertain. CDR3 protein: CASSFLRETQYF. CDR3 sequence (DNA): TGTGCCAGCAGCTTTCTCAGGGAGACCCAGTACTTC. Combining the CDR3 with reference TRBV7-2 and TRBJ2-5 gives the whole variable domain GAGVSQSPSNKVTEKGKDVELRCDPISGHTALYWYRQSLGQGLEFLIYFQGNSAPDKSGLPSDRFSAERTGGSVSTLTIQRTQQEDSAVYLCASSFLRETQYFGPGTRLLVL.